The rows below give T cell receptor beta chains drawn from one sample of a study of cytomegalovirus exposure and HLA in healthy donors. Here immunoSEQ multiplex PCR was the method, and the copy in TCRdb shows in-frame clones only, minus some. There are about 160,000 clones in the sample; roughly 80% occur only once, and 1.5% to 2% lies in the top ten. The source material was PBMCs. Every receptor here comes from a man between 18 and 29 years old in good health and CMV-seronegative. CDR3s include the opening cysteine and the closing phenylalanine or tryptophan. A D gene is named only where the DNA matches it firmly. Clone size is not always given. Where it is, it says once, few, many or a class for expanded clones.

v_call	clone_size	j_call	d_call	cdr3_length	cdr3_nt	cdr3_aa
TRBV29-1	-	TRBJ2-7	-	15	TGCAGCGCCTGGGGTAGCGCGTCTAGCTCCTACGAGCAGTACTTC	CSAWGSASSSYEQYF
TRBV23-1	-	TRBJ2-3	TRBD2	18	TGCGCCAGCAGTCACCAGGGACTAGCGGGAGGGAGGACAGATACGCAGTATTTT	CASSHQGLAGGRTDTQYF
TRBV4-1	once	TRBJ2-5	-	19	TGCGCCAGCAGCCAAGATCTCTGGAGCACTGAGGATGCCCAAGAGACCCAGTACTTC	CASSQDLWSTEDAQETQYF
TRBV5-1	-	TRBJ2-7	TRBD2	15	TGCGCCAGCAGCAATGGACTAGCGGACTCCTACGAGCAGTACTTC	CASSNGLADSYEQYF
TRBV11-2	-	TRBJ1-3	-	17	TGTGCCAGCAGCTACCTCCCCGTTCGAGGGTCTGGAAACACCATATATTTT	CASSYLPVRGSGNTIYF
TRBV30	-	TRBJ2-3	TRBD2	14	TGTGCCTGGAGGGGCGGGGGAGGGTCCGATACGCAGTATTTT	CAWRGGGGSDTQYF
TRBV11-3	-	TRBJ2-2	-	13	TGTGCCAGCAGCCCCAGGGGTCCCGGGGAGCTGTTTTTT	CASSPRGPGELFF
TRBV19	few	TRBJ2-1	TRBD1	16	TGTGCCAGTATCCTTTCCGGGACAGGGTCCTACAATGAGCAGTTCTTC	CASILSGTGSYNEQFF
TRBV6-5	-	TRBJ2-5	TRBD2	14	TGTGCCAGCAGACCAAGCGGGGCCCAAGAGACCCAGTACTTC	CASRPSGAQETQYF
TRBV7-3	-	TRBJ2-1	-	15	TGTGCCAGCAGCTGGACGGGAGAGGACTACAATGAGCAGTTCTTC	CASSWTGEDYNEQFF
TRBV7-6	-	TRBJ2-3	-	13	TGTGCCAGCAGCTTGGGGGCCCCAGATACGCAGTATTTT	CASSLGAPDTQYF
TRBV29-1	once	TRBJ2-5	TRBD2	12	TGCAGCGTTGGTCTAGCGGGGGAGACCCAGTACTTC	CSVGLAGETQYF
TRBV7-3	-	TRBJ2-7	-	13	TGTGCCAGCAGCGCGACCTACAGGGACGAGCAGTACTTC	CASSATYRDEQYF
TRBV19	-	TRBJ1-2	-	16	TGTGCCAGTAGTATTCCTTCGGGAAACTTTGTGGATGGCTACACCTTC	CASSIPSGNFVDGYTF
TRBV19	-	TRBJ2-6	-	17	TGTGCCAGTAGTAGGGCTAGGGGGGGCACTGGGGCCAACGTCCTGACTTTC	CASSRARGGTGANVLTF
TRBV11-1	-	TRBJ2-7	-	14	TGTGCCAGCAGCTTAGCGGGGGGGCCTTACGAGCAGTACTTC	CASSLAGGPYEQYF
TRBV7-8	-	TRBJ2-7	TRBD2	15	TGTGCCAGCAACGGGGGGCGGGAGGTCTCCTACGAGCAGTACTTC	CASNGGREVSYEQYF
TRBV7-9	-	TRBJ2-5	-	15	TGTTCCAGCAGCTTAGCTTGGAGGGGTGGAGAGACCCAGTACTTC	CSSSLAWRGGETQYF
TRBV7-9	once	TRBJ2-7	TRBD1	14	TGTGCCAGCAGCGCCAGACAGGGATCCTACGAGCAGTACTTC	CASSARQGSYEQYF
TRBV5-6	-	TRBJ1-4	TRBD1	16	TGTGCCAGCAGCTTGGCCCATCGGACAGGGACTGAAAAACTGTTTTTT	CASSLAHRTGTEKLFF
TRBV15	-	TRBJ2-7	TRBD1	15	TGTGCCACCAGCAGCCTAAGACAGGGTACCTACGAGCAGTACTTC	CATSSLRQGTYEQYF
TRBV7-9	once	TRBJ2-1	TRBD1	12	TGTGCCAGCAGGAACGACAGGGGTGAGCAGTTCTTC	CASRNDRGEQFF
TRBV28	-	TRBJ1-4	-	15	TGTGCCAGCAGTCAAGGCTCGACGGGTAATGAAAAACTGTTTTTT	CASSQGSTGNEKLFF
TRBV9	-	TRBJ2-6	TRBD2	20	TGTGCCAGCAGCGTGAGGGGGCTAGCGGGGGCCCGACATCTCGCCAACGTCCTGACTTTC	CASSVRGLAGARHLANVLTF
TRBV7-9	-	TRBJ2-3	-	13	TGTGCCAGCAGCTCTACTGGGGCGGATACGCAGTATTTT	CASSSTGADTQYF
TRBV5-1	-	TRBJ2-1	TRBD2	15	TGCGCCAGCAGCTTGGAGGCGGGGGGGGTCAATGAGCAGTTCTTC	CASSLEAGGVNEQFF
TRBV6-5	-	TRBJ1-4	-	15	TGTGCCAGCAGTAAAACCGGGATGGGAAATGAAAAACTGTTTTTT	CASSKTGMGNEKLFF
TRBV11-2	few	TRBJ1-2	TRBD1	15	TGTGCCAGCAGTCTGGGACAGGGGCGCTTCTATGGCTACACCTTC	CASSLGQGRFYGYTF
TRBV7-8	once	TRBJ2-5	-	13	TGTGCCAGCAGCCTGGACAGTCAGGTAGAGCAGTACTTC	CASSLDSQVEQYF
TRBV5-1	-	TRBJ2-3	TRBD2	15	TGCGCCAGCAGCCTACTGACTAGCGGCACAGATACGCAGTATTTT	CASSLLTSGTDTQYF
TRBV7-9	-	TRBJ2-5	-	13	TGTGCCAGCAGCCCCCCGTTACAAGAGACCCAGTACTTC	CASSPPLQETQYF
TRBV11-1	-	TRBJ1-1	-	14	TGTGCCAGCAGGACAGGAGGGGAGGGCACTGAAGCTTTCTTT	CASRTGGEGTEAFF
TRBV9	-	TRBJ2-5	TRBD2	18	TGTGCCAGCAGCGTGGGAGGACTAGCGGGGGGCCAGGGAGAGACCCAGTACTTC	CASSVGGLAGGQGETQYF
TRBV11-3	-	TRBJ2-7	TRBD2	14	TGTGCCAGCAGCGCGGGGGGACATCCTTACGAGCAGTACTTC	CASSAGGHPYEQYF
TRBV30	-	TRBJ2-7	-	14	TGTGCCTGGAGTGTACGGGGGGCGATTTACGAGCAGTACTTC	CAWSVRGAIYEQYF
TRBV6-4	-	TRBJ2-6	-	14	TGTGCCAGCAGTGGACACTCTGGGGCCAACGTCCTGACTTTC	CASSGHSGANVLTF
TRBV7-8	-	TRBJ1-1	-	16	TGTGCCAGCAGCACCCCAGGGGCCCATATGAACACTGAAGCTTTCTTT	CASSTPGAHMNTEAFF
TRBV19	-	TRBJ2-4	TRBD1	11	TGTGCCAGTAGTTTCCGGGACAGGGTAAACTTC	CASSFRDRVNF
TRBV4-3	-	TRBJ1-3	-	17	TGCGCCAGCAGCCAATTAAACCAGGCGATCTCTGGAAACACCATATATTTT	CASSQLNQAISGNTIYF